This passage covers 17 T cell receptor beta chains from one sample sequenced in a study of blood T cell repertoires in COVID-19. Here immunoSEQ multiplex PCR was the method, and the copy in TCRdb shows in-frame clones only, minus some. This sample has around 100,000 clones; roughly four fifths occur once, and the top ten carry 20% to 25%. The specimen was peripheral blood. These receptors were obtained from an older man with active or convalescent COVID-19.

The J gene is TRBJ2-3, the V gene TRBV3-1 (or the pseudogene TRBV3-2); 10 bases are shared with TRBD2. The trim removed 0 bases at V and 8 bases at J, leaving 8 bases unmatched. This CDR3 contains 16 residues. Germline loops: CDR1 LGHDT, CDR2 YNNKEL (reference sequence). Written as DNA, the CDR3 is TGTGCCAGCAGCCAAGACCCTAGCGGGGGCTTGGGTACGCAGTATTTT. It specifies CASSQDPSGGLGTQYF.

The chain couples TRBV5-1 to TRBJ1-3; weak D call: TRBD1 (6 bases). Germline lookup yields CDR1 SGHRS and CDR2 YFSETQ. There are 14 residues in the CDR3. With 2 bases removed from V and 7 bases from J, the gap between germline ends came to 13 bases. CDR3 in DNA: TGCGCCAGCAGCTTAGGGTCGGGACATAACACCATATATTTT. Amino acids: CASSLGSGHNTIYF.

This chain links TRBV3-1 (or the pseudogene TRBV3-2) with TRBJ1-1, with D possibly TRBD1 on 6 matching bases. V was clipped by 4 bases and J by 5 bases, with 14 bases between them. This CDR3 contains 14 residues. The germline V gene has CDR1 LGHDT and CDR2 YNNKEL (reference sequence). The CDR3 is CASSLLGQGTEAFF. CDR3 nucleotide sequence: TGTGCCAGCAGCCTCTTGGGGCAGGGGACTGAAGCTTTCTTT.

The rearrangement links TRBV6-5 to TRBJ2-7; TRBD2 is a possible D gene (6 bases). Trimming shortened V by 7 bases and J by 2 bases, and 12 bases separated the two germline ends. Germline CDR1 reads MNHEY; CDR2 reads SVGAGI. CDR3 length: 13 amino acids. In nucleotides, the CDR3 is TGTGCCAGCACCCCGGGACTCGCCTACGAGCAGTACTTC. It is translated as CASTPGLAYEQYF.

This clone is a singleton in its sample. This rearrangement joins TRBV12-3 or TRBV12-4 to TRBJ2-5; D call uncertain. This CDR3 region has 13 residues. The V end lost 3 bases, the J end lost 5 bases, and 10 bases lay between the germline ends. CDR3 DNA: TGTGCCAGCAGTTTGGCGAGAGCGGAGACCCAGTACTTC. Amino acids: CASSLARAETQYF.

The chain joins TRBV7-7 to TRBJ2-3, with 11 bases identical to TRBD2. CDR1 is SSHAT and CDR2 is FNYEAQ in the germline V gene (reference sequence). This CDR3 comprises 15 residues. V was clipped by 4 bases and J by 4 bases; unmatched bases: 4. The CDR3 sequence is CASSSTSGSSDTQYF. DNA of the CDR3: TGTGCCAGCAGCTCCACTAGCGGGAGCTCAGATACGCAGTATTTT.

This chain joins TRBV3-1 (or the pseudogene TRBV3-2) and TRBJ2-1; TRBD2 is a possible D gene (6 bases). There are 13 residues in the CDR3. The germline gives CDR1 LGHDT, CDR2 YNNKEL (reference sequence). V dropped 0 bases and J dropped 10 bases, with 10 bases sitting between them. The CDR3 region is CASSQEGRGEQFF. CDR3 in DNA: TGTGCCAGCAGCCAAGAGGGTCGGGGGGAGCAGTTCTTC.

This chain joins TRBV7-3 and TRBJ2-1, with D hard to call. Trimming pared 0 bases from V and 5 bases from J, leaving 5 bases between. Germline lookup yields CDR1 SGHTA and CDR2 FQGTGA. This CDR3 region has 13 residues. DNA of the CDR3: TGTGCCAGCAGCTTAACTAATCACAATGAGCAGTTCTTC. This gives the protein CASSLTNHNEQFF. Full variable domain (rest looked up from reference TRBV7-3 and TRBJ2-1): GAGVSQTPSNKVTEKGKYVELRCDPISGHTALYWYRQSLGQGPEFLIYFQGTGAADDSGLPNDRFFAVRPEGSVSTLKIQRTERGDSAVYLCASSLTNHNEQFFGPGTRLTVL.

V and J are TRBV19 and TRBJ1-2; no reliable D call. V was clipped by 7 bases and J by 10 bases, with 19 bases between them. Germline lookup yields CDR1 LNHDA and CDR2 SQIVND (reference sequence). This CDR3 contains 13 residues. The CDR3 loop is CASIDPGTTYYTF. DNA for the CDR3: TGTGCCAGTATCGACCCGGGAACAACCTACTACACCTTC.

CDR3 DNA: TGTGCCAGCAGCTTCGAGACTACAGCCTACAATGAGCAGTTCTTC. Translation: CASSFETTAYNEQFF. The chain employs TRBV7-3 and TRBJ2-1, with D possibly being TRBD2 (5 bases). Germline V gene lookup returns CDR1 SGHTA and CDR2 FQGTGA. This CDR3 has 15 amino acids. Trimming took off 3 bases at V and 2 bases at J, with 11 bases between the two ends.

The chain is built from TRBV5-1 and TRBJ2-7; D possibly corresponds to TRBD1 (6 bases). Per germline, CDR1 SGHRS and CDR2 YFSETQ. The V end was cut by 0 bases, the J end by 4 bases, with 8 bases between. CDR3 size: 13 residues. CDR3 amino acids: CASSLGTDYEQYF. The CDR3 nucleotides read TGCGCCAGCAGCTTGGGGACAGATTACGAGCAGTACTTC.

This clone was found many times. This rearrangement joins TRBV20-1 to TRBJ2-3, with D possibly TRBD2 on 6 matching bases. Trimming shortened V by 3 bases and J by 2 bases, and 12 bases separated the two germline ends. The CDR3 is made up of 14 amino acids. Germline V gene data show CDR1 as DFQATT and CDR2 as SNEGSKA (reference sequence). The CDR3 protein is CSASWGGDTDTQYF. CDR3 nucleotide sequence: TGCAGTGCTAGTTGGGGCGGGGACACAGATACGCAGTATTTT.

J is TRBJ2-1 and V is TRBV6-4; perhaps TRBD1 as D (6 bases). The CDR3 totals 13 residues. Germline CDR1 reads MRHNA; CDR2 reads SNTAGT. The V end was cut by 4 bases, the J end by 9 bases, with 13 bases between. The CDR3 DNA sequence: TGTGCCAGCAGTGCGGTCACCAGGGGTGAGCAGTTCTTC. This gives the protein CASSAVTRGEQFF.

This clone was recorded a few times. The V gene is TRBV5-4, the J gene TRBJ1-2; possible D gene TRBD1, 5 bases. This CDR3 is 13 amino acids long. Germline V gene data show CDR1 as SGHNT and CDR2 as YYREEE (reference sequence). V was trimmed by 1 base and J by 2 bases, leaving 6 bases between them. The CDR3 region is CASSLRGNYGYTF. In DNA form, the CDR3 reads TGTGCCAGCAGCTTGAGGGGCAACTATGGCTACACCTTC.

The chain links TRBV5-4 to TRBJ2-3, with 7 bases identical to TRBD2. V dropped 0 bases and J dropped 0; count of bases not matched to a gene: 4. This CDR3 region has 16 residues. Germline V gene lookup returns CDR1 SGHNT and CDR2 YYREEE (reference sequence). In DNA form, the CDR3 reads TGTGCCAGCAGCTTGGCCCAGCGGGGTAGCACAGATACGCAGTATTTT. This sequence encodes CASSLAQRGSTDTQYF.

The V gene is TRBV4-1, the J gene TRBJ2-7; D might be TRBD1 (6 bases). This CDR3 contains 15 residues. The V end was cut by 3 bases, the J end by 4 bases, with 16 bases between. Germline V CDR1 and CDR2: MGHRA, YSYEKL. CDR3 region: CASSQHVDGTYEQYF. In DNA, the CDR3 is TGCGCCAGCAGCCAGCACGTCGACGGGACATACGAGCAGTACTTC.

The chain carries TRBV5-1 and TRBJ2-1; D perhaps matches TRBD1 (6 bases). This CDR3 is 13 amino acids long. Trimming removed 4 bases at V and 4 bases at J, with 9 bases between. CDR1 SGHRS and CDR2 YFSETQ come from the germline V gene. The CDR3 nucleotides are TGCGCCAGCAGCCCTGGACAGTACAATGAGCAGTTCTTC. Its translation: CASSPGQYNEQFF. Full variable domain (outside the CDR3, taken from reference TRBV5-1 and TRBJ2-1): KAGVTQTPRYLIKTRGQQVTLSCSPISGHRSVSWYQQTPGQGLQFLFEYFSETQRNKGNFPGRFSGRQFSNSRSEMNVSTLELGDSALYLCASSPGQYNEQFFGPGTRLTVL.